This T cell receptor (beta chain) derives from a study of T-cell reconstitution after alpha-beta-depleted transplantation in children. Study conclusions and caveats: Roughly two months post-transplant, alpha-beta T cells reportedly originated from several hundred graft clones that had expanded. The high TCRbeta diversity at day 60 in some patients came from surviving recipient T cells and thymic progenitors. When one year had passed after transplant, most T-cell counts and diversity came from newly produced T cells.

This CDR3 has 14 amino acids. CDR1 is LNHDA, CDR2 SQIVND, per germline (reference sequence). V dropped 1 base and J dropped 10 bases, with 14 bases sitting between them. This clonotype was detected many times. Antigen specificity is unknown. For TCRbeta, the library was prepared with unique molecular identifiers. TCRdb recomputed calls from the PCR reads with MiXCR, one row per CDR3 protein. This sample has 600,000 to 800,000 distinct CDR3 sequences, with around 13% found just once. This sequence was found in a girl aged 2-9 years with congenital amegakaryocytic thrombocytopenia, due to receive a stem cell transplant. Sequences were derived from PBMCs, sampled before TCRalphabeta/CD19-depleted stem cell transplant. This chain joins TRBV19 and TRBJ2-1; D unclear. The CDR3 spells CASSIVTTATEQFF. CDR3 in DNA: TGTGCCAGTAGTATAGTCACTACCGCGACGGAGCAGTTCTTC.